This T cell receptor beta chain emerged from a study of T-cell reconstitution after alpha-beta-depleted transplantation in children. Germline V lookup: CDR1 LGHNA, CDR2 YNFKEQ. V was clipped by 1 base and J by 2 bases, with 15 bases between them. This CDR3 has 17 residues. This clonotype was recorded many times. The antigen is not known. General study results and limits: Newly produced T cells mostly accounted for T-cell counts and diversity one year post-transplant. Reported findings indicate that, about two months after transplant, alpha-beta T cells came from several hundred expanded clones, which were derived from non-depleted graft cells.

TCRbeta library construction was performed incorporating unique molecular identifiers. TCRdb recomputed calls from the PCR reads with MiXCR, one row per CDR3 protein. Counted here are 130,000 to 150,000 distinct CDR3 sequences, 8.8% occurring once; the ten biggest clones make up around 18%. The sample was PBMCs, mostly from graft donor cells, taken 180 days after TCRalphabeta/CD19-depleted stem cell transplant. V gene TRBV4-2 combines with J gene TRBJ2-1; no clear D. The clonotype comes from a female patient aged 2-15 years who had a stem cell transplant for congenital amegakaryocytic thrombocytopenia, so the T cells may come from the graft donor. For the CDR3, the DNA is TGTGCCAGCAGCCAAGTCGAATTTTGGGGTACCTACAATGAGCAGTTCTTC. Translation gives CASSQVEFWGTYNEQFF.